Sequencing of this T cell receptor beta chain was carried out in a study of blood T cell repertoires in COVID-19. Study context: Some COVID-19 samples were acute and others convalescent; all came from the United States, Italy and Spain. The analysed material was cDNA or gDNA that came from T cells, B-cell-depleted T cells, or PBMCs.

Trimming removed 3 bases at V and 6 bases at J, with 8 bases between. This CDR3 contains 13 residues. CDR1 and CDR2 from the germline V gene are MNHEY and SMNVEV (reference sequence). Original data processing: Reference gene primer amplification gave estimated nucleated cell counts. Sequencing used immunoSEQ multiplex PCR; TCRdb keeps in-frame clones, though not all of them. V and J calls and clone size follow that table, whereas D and trimming were derived from the DNA. Of some 42,000 clones detected, 77% appear once; the ten largest clones hold under 30%. This clone was recorded only once. Sequencing was done on a sample of peripheral blood. This TCR derives from a woman between 65 and 79 years old with acute or convalescent COVID-19. The chain recombines TRBV27 with TRBJ1-4, with no clear D. The CDR3 nucleotides are TGTGCCAGCAGTTTCAGCGGGTATGAAAAACTGTTTTTT. It encodes CASSFSGYEKLFF.